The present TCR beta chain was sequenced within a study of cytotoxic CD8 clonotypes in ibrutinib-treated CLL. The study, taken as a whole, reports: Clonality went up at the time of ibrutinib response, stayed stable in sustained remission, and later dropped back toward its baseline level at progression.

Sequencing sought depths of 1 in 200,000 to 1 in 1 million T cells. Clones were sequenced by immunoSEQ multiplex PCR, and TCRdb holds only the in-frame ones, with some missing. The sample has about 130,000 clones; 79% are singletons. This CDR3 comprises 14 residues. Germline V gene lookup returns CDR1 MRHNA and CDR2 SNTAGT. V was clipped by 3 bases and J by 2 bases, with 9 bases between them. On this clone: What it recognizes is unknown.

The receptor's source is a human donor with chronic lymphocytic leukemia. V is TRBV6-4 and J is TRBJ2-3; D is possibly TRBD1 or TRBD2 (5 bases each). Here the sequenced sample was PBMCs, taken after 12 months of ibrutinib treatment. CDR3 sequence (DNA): TGTGCCAGCAGTGAAGGGGAGCCCACAGATACGCAGTATTTT. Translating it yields CASSEGEPTDTQYF.